These 25 T cell receptor beta chains were all obtained from the same sample, sequenced in a study of lymphopenia after photon versus proton radiotherapy. Here immunoSEQ multiplex PCR was the method, and the copy in TCRdb shows in-frame clones only, minus some. The repertoire has tens of thousands of clones, about four fifths of them found once; the top ten carry less than 35%. The material was peripheral blood, obtained from a patient treated with photon-based radiotherapy. The source of these receptors is a man aged 50 to 60 with gastric cancer.

The rearrangement links TRBV25-1 to TRBJ2-3, with 12 bases matching TRBD2. CDR3 length: 14 amino acids. Looked up from germline, CDR1 is MGHDK and CDR2 is SYGVNS. J was trimmed by 6 bases and V by 6 bases; bases with no gene match: 4. The CDR3 is CASRDLAGGDTQYF. Written as DNA, the CDR3 is TGTGCCAGCAGGGATCTAGCGGGAGGGGATACGCAGTATTTT.

The chain employs TRBV19 and TRBJ2-1, with 14 bases fitting TRBD2. Per the germline V gene, CDR1 is LNHDA and CDR2 is SQIVND (reference sequence). The trim removed 6 bases at V and 8 bases at J, leaving 3 bases unmatched. The CDR3 is made up of 14 amino acids. The CDR3 loop is CASRGLAGVHEQFF. As DNA, the CDR3 is TGTGCCAGTAGGGGACTAGCGGGAGTCCATGAGCAGTTCTTC.

This clone was observed a single time. Written as DNA, the CDR3 is TGCGCCAGCAGTGGGGCCGGGGTCCTTGAAGAGACCCAGTACTTC. Protein: CASSGAGVLEETQYF. This chain links TRBV10-2 with TRBJ2-5, with a weak D call TRBD2 (5 bases). CDR1 and CDR2 (germline): WSHSY, SAAADI. The V gene lost 4 bases and the J gene lost 3 bases, with 15 bases spanning the gap. The CDR3 is made up of 15 amino acids.

Regarding this clone: Other DNA sequences in this specimen translate into the identical CDR3. The chain is built from TRBV7-9 and TRBJ2-7, with TRBD1 as a possible D gene (6 bases). The CDR3 has 12 amino acids. Germline V gene data show CDR1 as SEHNR and CDR2 as FQNEAQ (reference sequence). Trimming took off 4 bases at V and 4 bases at J, with 8 bases between the two ends. In DNA form, the CDR3 reads TGTGCCAGCAGCTCCACAGGGTACGAGCAGTACTTC. The encoded protein is CASSSTGYEQYF. Full variable domain (outside the CDR3, taken from reference TRBV7-9 and TRBJ2-7): DTGVSQNPRHKITKRGQNVTFRCDPISEHNRLYWYRQTLGQGPEFLTYFQNEAQLEKSRLLSDRFSAERPKGSFSTLEIQRTEQGDSAMYLCASSSTGYEQYFGPGTRLTVT.

This sequence joins TRBV5-8 and TRBJ1-1; TRBD1 matches at 7 bases. Trimming took 3 bases from V and 6 from J; bases not matched to a gene: 5. The CDR3 extends over 13 amino acids. From germline, CDR1 is SGHTS and CDR2 YDEGEE. CDR3 nucleotides: TGTGCCAGCAGCTCGGACAGGTCGGCTGAAGCTTTCTTT. Translating gives CASSSDRSAEAFF.

The rearrangement joins TRBV4-1 to TRBJ2-3; 7 bases map to TRBD1. This CDR3 comprises 14 residues. CDR1 MGHRA and CDR2 YSYEKL come from the germline V gene. V was pared by 1 base and J by 4 bases, with 2 bases of the junction left unmatched. CDR3 DNA: TGCGCCAGCAGCCAAGCCACAGGGGCAGATACGCAGTATTTT. It is translated as CASSQATGADTQYF.

This rearrangement joins TRBV29-1 to TRBJ2-2; 7 bases line up with TRBD1. Germline CDR1 and CDR2: SQVTM and ANQGSEA. V shed 0 bases and J 1 base; nucleotides not matched to a gene: 2. The CDR3 is 15 residues long. As DNA, the CDR3 is TGCAGCGTTGAAGATCGGGACAGGAACACCGGGGAGCTGTTTTTT. It specifies CSVEDRDRNTGELFF.

This chain uses TRBV7-2 with TRBJ1-3; 9 bases align to TRBD1. The J segment lost 4 bases and the V segment lost 0 bases, leaving 7 bases of the junction unmatched. The CDR3 has 17 amino acids. CDR1 and CDR2 (germline): SGHTA, FQGNSA. The CDR3 DNA sequence: TGTGCCAGCAGCTTAGCGCTGGGACAGGGAACGGGAAACACCATATATTTT. Protein sequence: CASSLALGQGTGNTIYF. Full variable domain (missing parts from reference TRBV7-2 and TRBJ1-3): GAGVSQSPSNKVTEKGKDVELRCDPISGHTALYWYRQSLGQGLEFLIYFQGNSAPDKSGLPSDRFSAERTGGSVSTLTIQRTQQEDSAVYLCASSLALGQGTGNTIYFGEGSWLTVV.

This clone occurred a few times. The chain carries TRBV7-3 and TRBJ2-7, with 8 bases lining up with TRBD2. In germline, CDR1 is SGHTA, CDR2 FQGTGA. This CDR3 contains 16 residues. V was clipped by 5 bases and J by 6 bases; unmatched bases: 15. CDR3 residues: CASSPEAREAAGEQYF. CDR3 coding DNA: TGTGCCAGCAGCCCCGAGGCGCGGGAGGCGGCAGGCGAGCAGTACTTC.

This clone was counted a few times. The CDR3 reads CASSQDQGAGEQYF. CDR3 coding DNA: TGTGCCAGCAGCCAAGATCAGGGGGCTGGCGAGCAGTACTTC. The chain links TRBV4-2 to TRBJ2-7; 8 bases are a match to TRBD1. This CDR3 region has 14 residues. Losses at the gene ends were 0 bases for V and 6 bases for J; bases not matched to a gene: 4. CDR1 is LGHNA and CDR2 is YNFKEQ in the germline V gene.

The chain recombines TRBV5-6 with TRBJ2-7; TRBD2 agrees at 10 bases. V was clipped by 4 bases and J by 1 base; unmatched bases: 8. Germline lookup yields CDR1 SGHDT and CDR2 YYEEEE. This CDR3 has 16 amino acids. In nucleotides, the CDR3 is TGTGCCAGCAGCCGACTCGGACTAGCGGTTTCCTACGAGCAGTACTTC. Translation gives CASSRLGLAVSYEQYF.

The CDR3 protein is CSVDDPLAPYEQYF. The CDR3 DNA reads as TGCAGCGTTGACGACCCCCTCGCCCCCTACGAGCAGTACTTC. The chain recombines TRBV29-1 with TRBJ2-7; D not resolved. There are 14 residues in the CDR3. Per germline, CDR1 SQVTM and CDR2 ANQGSEA. Trimming shortened V by 3 bases and J by 2 bases, and 14 bases separated the two germline ends.

The gene calls are TRBV18 and TRBJ1-5; D not resolved. This CDR3 is 13 amino acids long. V lost 6 bases to trimming and J lost 0 bases, with 6 bases between them. Per the germline V gene, CDR1 is KGHSH and CDR2 is LQKENI. The CDR3 DNA is TGTGCCAGCTCCCAGAGTAGCAATCAGCCCCAGCATTTT. Amino acids: CASSQSSNQPQHF.

The chain employs TRBV19 and TRBJ2-2; 9 bases fit TRBD1. The ends lost 4 bases at V and 6 bases at J; junction bases unmatched: 9. CDR3 length equals 16 residues. Germline CDR1 reads LNHDA; CDR2 reads SQIVND (reference sequence). The CDR3 DNA sequence: TGTGCCAGTAGTAAGAACCGGGACAGGGTTGCCGGGGAGCTGTTTTTT. It yields the protein CASSKNRDRVAGELFF.

This clone has only a few counts. V is TRBV6-4 and J is TRBJ2-1; 13 bases are a match to TRBD2. The CDR3 is 16 residues long. The ends lost 2 bases at V and 7 bases at J; junction bases unmatched: 5. CDR1 and CDR2 from the germline V gene are MRHNA and SNTAGT. CDR3 coding DNA: TGTGCCAGCAGTGACCCCGGACTAGCGGGAGTGAATGAGCAGTTCTTC. This encodes CASSDPGLAGVNEQFF.

This chain uses TRBV11-2 with TRBJ2-3; 13 positions match TRBD2. This CDR3 has 17 residues. The V segment lost 4 bases and the J segment 3 bases; nucleotides outside the gene matches: 7. Germline V gene sequence: CDR1 SGHAT, CDR2 FQNNGV. CDR3 amino acids: CASSWTSGSFDTDTQYF. The DNA of the CDR3 is TGTGCCAGCAGCTGGACTAGCGGGAGTTTCGATACAGATACGCAGTATTTT.

The rearrangement joins TRBV18 to TRBJ2-5; weak D call: TRBD2 (6 bases). V was pared by 0 bases and J by 0 bases, with 17 bases between. The CDR3 loop spans 18 amino acids. From germline, CDR1 is KGHSH and CDR2 LQKENI. In nucleotides, the CDR3 is TGTGCCAGCTCACCACCGCTGGTGGACCGGGACTACCAAGAGACCCAGTACTTC. This sequence encodes CASSPPLVDRDYQETQYF.

The chain is built from TRBV15 and TRBJ1-2; no clear D gene. The length of the CDR3 is 15 residues. V lost 0 bases and J lost 8, with 16 bases in between. Germline V gives CDR1 LNHNV, CDR2 YYDKDF (reference sequence). CDR3 nucleotide sequence: TGTGCCACCAGCAGAGATCTAGGCAGTTCTTACGGCTACACCTTC. This sequence encodes CATSRDLGSSYGYTF.

The chain links TRBV29-1 to TRBJ2-2; 9 bases agree with TRBD2. The V segment lost 7 bases and the J segment 5 bases; nucleotides outside the gene matches: 11. Germline V lookup: CDR1 SQVTM, CDR2 ANQGSEA. The CDR3 contains 15 residues. In nucleotides, the CDR3 is TGCAGCGCCCGGATAGCGGGAGCTCAGACCGGGGAGCTGTTTTTT. Protein product: CSARIAGAQTGELFF.

The V and J genes are TRBV9 and TRBJ2-7, with D maybe TRBD2 (6 bases). V was shortened by 0 bases and J by 0 bases, with 10 bases between the two germline ends. Germline lookup yields CDR1 SGDLS and CDR2 YYNGEE. The CDR3 consists of 15 residues. For the CDR3, the DNA is TGTGCCAGCAGCGTAGCACCTAGCGCCTCCTACGAGCAGTACTTC. It encodes CASSVAPSASYEQYF.

CDR3 sequence reads: CASSQLQVAKNIQYF. In nucleotides, the CDR3 is TGTGCCAGCAGCCAATTACAGGTAGCCAAAAACATTCAGTACTTC. The J gene is TRBJ2-4, the V gene TRBV14, with D perhaps TRBD1 (5 bases). Deletions cut 2 bases from V and 0 bases from J, with 8 bases between. CDR3 size: 15 residues. The germline V gene encodes CDR1 SGHDN and CDR2 FVKESK.

V gene TRBV7-2 combines with J gene TRBJ2-5; 10 bases map to TRBD1. V shed 1 base and J 1 base; nucleotides not matched to a gene: 3. This CDR3 has 16 amino acids. Germline-derived CDR1 and CDR2 are SGHTA and FQGNSA. This CDR3 is CASSLGTGGSQETQYF. CDR3 nucleotide sequence: TGTGCCAGCAGCTTAGGGACAGGGGGTTCCCAAGAGACCCAGTACTTC.

The chain joins TRBV2 to TRBJ1-5; TRBD1 agrees at 7 bases. The CDR3 is made up of 14 amino acids. J gave up 4 bases and V 5 bases, and 5 bases lay outside the gene matches. The germline V gene encodes CDR1 SNHLY and CDR2 FYNNEI. The CDR3 sequence: CASSTGDGNQPQHF. CDR3 sequence (DNA): TGTGCCAGCAGTACAGGGGATGGTAATCAGCCCCAGCATTTT. Variable domain in full (rest from reference TRBV2 and TRBJ1-5): EPEVTQTPSHQVTQMGQEVILRCVPISNHLYFYWYRQILGQKVEFLVSFYNNEISEKSEIFDDQFSVERPDGSNFTLKIRSTKLEDSAMYFCASSTGDGNQPQHFGDGTRLSIL.

A few counts support this clone. CDR3: CASNPPGAGADTQYF. The CDR3 coding sequence is TGTGCCAGCAACCCTCCAGGGGCTGGGGCAGATACGCAGTATTTT. J is TRBJ2-3 and V is TRBV9; tentatively, D is TRBD1 (6 bases). The CDR3 covers 15 residues. CDR1 is SGDLS and CDR2 is YYNGEE in the germline V gene. V lost 6 bases, J lost 4 bases, and 18 bases lay in between.

This chain uses TRBV7-2 with TRBJ2-1; 7 bases match TRBD2. Germline CDR1 SGHTA, CDR2 FQGNSA. The ends lost 5 bases at V and 4 bases at J; junction bases unmatched: 8. The CDR3 loop spans 15 amino acids. CDR3: CASSRSGEGYNEQFF. CDR3 DNA: TGTGCCAGCAGCAGAAGCGGGGAGGGTTACAATGAGCAGTTCTTC.